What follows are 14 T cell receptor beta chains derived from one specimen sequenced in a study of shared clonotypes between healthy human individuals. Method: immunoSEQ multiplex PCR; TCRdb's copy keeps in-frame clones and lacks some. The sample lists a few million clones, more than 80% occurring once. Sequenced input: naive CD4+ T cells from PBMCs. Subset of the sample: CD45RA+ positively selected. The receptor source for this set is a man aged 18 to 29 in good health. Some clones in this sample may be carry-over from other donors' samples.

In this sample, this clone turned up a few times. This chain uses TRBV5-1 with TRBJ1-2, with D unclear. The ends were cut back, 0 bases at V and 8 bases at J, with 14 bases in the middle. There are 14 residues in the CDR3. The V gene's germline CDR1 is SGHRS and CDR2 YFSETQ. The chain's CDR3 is CASSLDGSDFGYTF. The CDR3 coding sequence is TGCGCCAGCAGCTTGGACGGCAGTGATTTCGGCTACACCTTC.

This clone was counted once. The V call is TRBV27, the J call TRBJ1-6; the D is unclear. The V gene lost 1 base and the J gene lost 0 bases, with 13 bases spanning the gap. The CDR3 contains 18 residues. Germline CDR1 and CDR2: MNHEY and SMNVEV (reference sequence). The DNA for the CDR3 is TGTGCCAGCAGTTTATGGCGGACGGAGAGCTCCTATAATTCACCCCTCCACTTT. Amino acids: CASSLWRTESSYNSPLHF.

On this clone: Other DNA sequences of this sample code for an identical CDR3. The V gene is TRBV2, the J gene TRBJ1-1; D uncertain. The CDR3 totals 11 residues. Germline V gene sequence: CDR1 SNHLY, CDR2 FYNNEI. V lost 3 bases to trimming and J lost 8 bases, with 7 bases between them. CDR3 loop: CASSEAGEAFF. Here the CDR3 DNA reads TGTGCCAGCAGTGAGGCCGGGGAAGCTTTCTTT.

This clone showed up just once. As DNA, the CDR3 is TGCAGCGTTTTGGAGACCAGCGTGGGCACTGAAGCTTTCTTT. Its translation is CSVLETSVGTEAFF. V gene TRBV29-1 combines with J gene TRBJ1-1; D uncertain. This CDR3 is built from 14 residues. Germline CDR1 reads SQVTM; CDR2 reads ANQGSEA. V lost 5 bases and J lost 4, with 17 bases in between.

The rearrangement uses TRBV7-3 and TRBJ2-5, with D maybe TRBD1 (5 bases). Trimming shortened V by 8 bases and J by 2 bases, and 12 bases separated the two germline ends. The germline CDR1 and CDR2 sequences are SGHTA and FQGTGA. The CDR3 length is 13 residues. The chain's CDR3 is CASSGGAQETQYF. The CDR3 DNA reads TGTGCCAGCTCGGGTGGGGCTCAAGAGACCCAGTACTTC.

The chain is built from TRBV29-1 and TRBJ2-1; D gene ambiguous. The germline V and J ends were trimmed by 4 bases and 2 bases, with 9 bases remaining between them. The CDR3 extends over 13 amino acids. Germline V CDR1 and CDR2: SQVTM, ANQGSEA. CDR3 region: CSVGATPYNEQFF. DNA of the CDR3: TGCAGCGTTGGAGCGACACCCTACAATGAGCAGTTCTTC.

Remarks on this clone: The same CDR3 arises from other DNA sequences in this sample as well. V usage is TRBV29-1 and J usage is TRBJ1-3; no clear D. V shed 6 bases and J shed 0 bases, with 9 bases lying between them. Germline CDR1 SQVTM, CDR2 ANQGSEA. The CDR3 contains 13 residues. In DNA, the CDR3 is TGCAGCGTAGGACGGGACTCTGGAAACACCATATATTTT. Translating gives CSVGRDSGNTIYF.

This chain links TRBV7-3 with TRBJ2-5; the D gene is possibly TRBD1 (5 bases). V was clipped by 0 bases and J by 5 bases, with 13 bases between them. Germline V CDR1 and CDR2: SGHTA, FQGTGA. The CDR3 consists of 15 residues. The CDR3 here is CASSLTAVGPETQYF. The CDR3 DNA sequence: TGTGCCAGCAGCTTAACGGCGGTGGGGCCTGAGACCCAGTACTTC. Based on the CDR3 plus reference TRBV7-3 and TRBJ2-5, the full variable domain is GAGVSQTPSNKVTEKGKYVELRCDPISGHTALYWYRQSLGQGPEFLIYFQGTGAADDSGLPNDRFFAVRPEGSVSTLKIQRTERGDSAVYLCASSLTAVGPETQYFGPGTRLLVL.

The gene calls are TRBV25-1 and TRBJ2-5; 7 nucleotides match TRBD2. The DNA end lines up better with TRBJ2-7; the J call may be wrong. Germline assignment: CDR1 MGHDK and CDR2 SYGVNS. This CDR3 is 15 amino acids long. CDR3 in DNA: TGTGCCAGCAGTGAATCGGGGGGACCTTCCTACGAGCAGTACTTC. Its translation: CASSESGGPSYEQYF.

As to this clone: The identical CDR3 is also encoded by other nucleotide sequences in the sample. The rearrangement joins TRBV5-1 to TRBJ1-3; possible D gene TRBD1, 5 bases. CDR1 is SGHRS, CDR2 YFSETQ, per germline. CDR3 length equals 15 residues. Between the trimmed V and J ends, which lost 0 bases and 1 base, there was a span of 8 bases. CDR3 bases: TGCGCCAGCAGCTTGGATGCAGGGTCTGGAAACACCATATATTTT. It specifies CASSLDAGSGNTIYF.

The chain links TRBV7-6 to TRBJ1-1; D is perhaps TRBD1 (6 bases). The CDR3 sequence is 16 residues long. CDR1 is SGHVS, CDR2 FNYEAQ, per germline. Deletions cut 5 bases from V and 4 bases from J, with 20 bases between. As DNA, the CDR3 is TGTGCCAGCAGCCCTACTTCGGGGGCGGGGAGCACTGAAGCTTTCTTT. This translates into CASSPTSGAGSTEAFF.

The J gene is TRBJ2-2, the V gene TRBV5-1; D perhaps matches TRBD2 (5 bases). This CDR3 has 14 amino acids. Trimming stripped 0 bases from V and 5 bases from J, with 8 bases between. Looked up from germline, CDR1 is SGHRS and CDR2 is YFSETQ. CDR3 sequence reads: CASSLGGLTGELFF. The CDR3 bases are TGCGCCAGCAGCTTGGGCGGGTTAACCGGGGAGCTGTTTTTT.

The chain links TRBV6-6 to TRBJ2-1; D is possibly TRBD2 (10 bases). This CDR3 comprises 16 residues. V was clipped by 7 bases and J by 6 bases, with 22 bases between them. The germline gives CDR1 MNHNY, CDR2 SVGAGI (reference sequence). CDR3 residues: CASIGLADRGGNEQFF. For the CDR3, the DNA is TGTGCCAGCATAGGACTAGCGGACAGGGGAGGCAATGAGCAGTTCTTC.

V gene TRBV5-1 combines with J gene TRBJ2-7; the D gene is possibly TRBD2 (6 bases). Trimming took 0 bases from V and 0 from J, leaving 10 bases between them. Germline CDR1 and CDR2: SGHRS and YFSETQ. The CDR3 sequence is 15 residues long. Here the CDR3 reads CASSLVAGNSYEQYF. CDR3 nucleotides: TGCGCCAGCAGCTTGGTGGCGGGAAACTCCTACGAGCAGTACTTC. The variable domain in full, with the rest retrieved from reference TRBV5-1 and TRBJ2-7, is KAGVTQTPRYLIKTRGQQVTLSCSPISGHRSVSWYQQTPGQGLQFLFEYFSETQRNKGNFPGRFSGRQFSNSRSEMNVSTLELGDSALYLCASSLVAGNSYEQYFGPGTRLTVT.